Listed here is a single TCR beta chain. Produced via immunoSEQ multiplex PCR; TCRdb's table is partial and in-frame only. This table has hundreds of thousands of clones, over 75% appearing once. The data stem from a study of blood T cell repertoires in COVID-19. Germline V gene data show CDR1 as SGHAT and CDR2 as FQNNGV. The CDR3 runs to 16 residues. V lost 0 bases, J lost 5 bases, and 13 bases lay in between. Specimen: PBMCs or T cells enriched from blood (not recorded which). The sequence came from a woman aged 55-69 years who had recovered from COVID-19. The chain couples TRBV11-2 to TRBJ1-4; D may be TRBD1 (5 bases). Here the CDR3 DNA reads TGTGCCAGCAGCTTAGAGGGCAGGGCAGGGAATGAAAAACTGTTTTTT. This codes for CASSLEGRAGNEKLFF.